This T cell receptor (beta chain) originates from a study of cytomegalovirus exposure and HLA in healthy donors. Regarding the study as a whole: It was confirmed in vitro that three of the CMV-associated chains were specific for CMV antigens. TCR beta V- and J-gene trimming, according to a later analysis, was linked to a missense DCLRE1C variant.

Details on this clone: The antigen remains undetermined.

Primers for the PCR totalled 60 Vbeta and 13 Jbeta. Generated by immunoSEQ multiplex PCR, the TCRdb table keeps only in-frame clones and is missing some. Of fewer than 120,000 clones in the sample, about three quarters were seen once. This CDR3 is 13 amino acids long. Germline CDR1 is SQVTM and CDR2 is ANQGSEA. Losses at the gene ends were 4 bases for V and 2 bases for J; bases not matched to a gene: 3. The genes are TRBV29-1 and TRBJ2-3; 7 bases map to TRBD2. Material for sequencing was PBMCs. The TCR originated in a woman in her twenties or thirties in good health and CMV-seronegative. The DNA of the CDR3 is TGCAGCGTTGCAGCGGGACTCACAGATACGCAGTATTTT. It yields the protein CSVAAGLTDTQYF.